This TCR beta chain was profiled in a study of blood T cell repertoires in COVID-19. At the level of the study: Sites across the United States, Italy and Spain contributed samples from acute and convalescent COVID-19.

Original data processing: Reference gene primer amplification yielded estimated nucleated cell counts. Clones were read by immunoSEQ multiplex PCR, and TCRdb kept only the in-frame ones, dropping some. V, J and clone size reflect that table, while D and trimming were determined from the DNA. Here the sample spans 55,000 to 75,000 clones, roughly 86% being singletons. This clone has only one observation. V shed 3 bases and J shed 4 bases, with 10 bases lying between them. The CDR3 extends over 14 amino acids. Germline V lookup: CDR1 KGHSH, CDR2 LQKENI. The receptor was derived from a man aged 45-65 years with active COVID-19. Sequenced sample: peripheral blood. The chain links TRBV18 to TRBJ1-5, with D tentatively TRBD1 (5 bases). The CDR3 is CASSPGGANQPQHF. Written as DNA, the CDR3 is TGTGCCAGCTCACCGGGAGGGGCGAATCAGCCCCAGCATTTT.